The source of this T cell receptor beta chain is a study of shared clonotypes between healthy human individuals (dated by TCRdb to 2018 to 2020). About the study as a whole: The cohort comprised a couple of women and a few men aged 18 to 49 years. For each donor, CD4 naive and CD4 memory were each given three plates, CD8 naive was given two plates, and CD8 memory was given one plate. The study deeply sequenced blood TCR repertoires of about 5 healthy adults to estimate repertoire size and the extent of clonotype sharing between individuals. To increase sequencing depth and limit assay-specific biases, TCR repertoire library preparation and sequencing were carried out by different laboratories using diverse techniques. Each donor's leukapheresis produced roughly between roughly 0.85 and 9.5 billion PBMCs.

Using the deep immunoSEQ assay, TCR CDR3 regions were amplified from genomic DNA by multiplex PCR. Extracted genomic DNA from each cell subset was distributed evenly across all wells of several immunoSEQ 96-well plates, and each plate was treated as a replicate. For sorted subsets, around 200 ng genomic DNA, equal to tens of thousands of T cell genomes, was loaded into each replicate PCR. Purified libraries were measured with a Qubit 3.0 fluorometer, size-checked on a Bioanalyzer 2100, and measured again with the KAPA Library Quantification kit. Every immunoSEQ 96-well plate was sequenced on a dedicated single-read 150-cycle Illumina NextSeq 550 flow cell. As for the authors' bioinformatics: Because only junctional sequences without quality scores were contained in the immunoSEQ output, filtering matching that applied to full-length reads could not be performed. Sequences were annotated with PyIR, a Python wrapper for IgBLAST v1.9, and V/J genes and CDR3 were assigned using IMGT germline references. Reads with weak V/J assignments (E-value above 1e-6), missing CDR3, stop codons, out-of-frame junctions, or ambiguous translated residues were removed. A V3J clonotype was defined by an identical inferred V gene, J gene, and CDR3 amino acid sequence. Percentage overlap between repertoires was calculated by dividing the number of shared unique clonotypes by the size of the smaller repertoire. RTK rarefaction, the Chao1 estimator, and Recon v2.1 estimates of unobserved clonotypes were used to assess repertoire richness. For all TCRbeta clonotypes obtained by the gDNA method from a handful of donors, generation probabilities were computed with OLGA. The immuneACCESS repertoire file appears here via TCRdb, limited to in-frame rearrangements. These files lack a portion of the clones; in checked studies, under half of the deficit traces to unresolved V genes, and the cause of the others is not known. D and trimming were read from the DNA, whereas the V and J calls and clone size are those reported in that table. This sample is represented by over 1.4 million clones; 96% of them were singletons. The ten largest account for about 1.2% of the sample.

Broader findings and caveats from the paper: Naive subsets generally had larger estimated clonotype richness than memory subsets did. Compared with non-shared clonotypes, the clonotypes found in all four sorted-subset donors had higher generation probabilities. Pairwise subsampling led to the expectation that sequencing depth would affect the degree of clonotype sharing among donors. Rarefaction of sorted-subset datasets indicated incomplete sequencing despite the large sequencing depth. Only blood was sampled, and tissue TCR repertoires likely differ from those in blood. Approximately 5% of naive CD4, around 4% of naive CD8, roughly 2.4% of memory CD4, and around 0.42% of memory CD8 clonotypes were shared across a handful of donors. The small number of donors limited the genetic and exposure-history diversity represented.

As to this clone: There is no known antigen for this receptor. The record has no base qualities; no much larger clone is one base away. Other DNA sequences in this specimen translate into the identical CDR3.

The donors were healthy, HIV-negative adults who had no recently reported acute infections or vaccinations. All donors were Caucasian adults living in Nashville, Tennessee, USA. CD4+ T cells were enriched by magnetic negative selection; naive cells were then positively selected on CD45RA, and the negative fraction formed the memory subset. Blood was obtained by leukapheresis, after which PBMCs were separated by Ficoll-Histopaque density gradient centrifugation and cryopreserved in liquid nitrogen vapor phase. Purity and quantity of every magnetically sorted T cell population were checked by analytical flow cytometry. Each sorted fraction had its genomic DNA isolated and then quantified by UV absorbance on a Nanodrop 2000c. Counted from cysteine to phenylalanine, this CDR3 has 13 amino acids. The CDR3 DNA has 39 bases and is translated from base 1. V is shortened by 1 base, J by 6 bases, and the region joining them spans 8 bases. The germline V gene sets CDR1 to MGHRA and CDR2 to YSYEKL.

The receptor's source is a man in his thirties or forties in good health. Sequencing was done on a sample of naive CD4+ T cells sorted from blood. This sample's cell subset or site label indicates: CD45RA+ positively selected. The rearrangement combines TRBV4-1 with TRBJ2-3, and perhaps TRBD1 as D gene, on 6 matching bases. Here is the DNA: TGCGCCAGCAGCCAAGCAGGGGCTGATACGCAGTATTTT. It is translated as CASSQAGADTQYF.